This passage covers 17 T cell receptor beta chains from one sample sequenced in a study of blood T cell repertoires in COVID-19. The protocol was immunoSEQ multiplex PCR, while the TCRdb copy is restricted to in-frame clones and leaves out a portion. The data contain roughly 300,000 clones, 65% to 90% of them singletons. Input material: peripheral blood. Source of these receptors: a woman aged 55-75 years with active or convalescent COVID-19.

This chain links TRBV5-1 with TRBJ2-3; 11 nucleotides align to TRBD2. The ends lost 5 bases at V and 2 bases at J; junction bases unmatched: 7. The CDR3 runs 16 residues. Germline V gives CDR1 SGHRS, CDR2 YFSETQ. The chain's CDR3 is CASRKYSGGDTDTQYF. In DNA, the CDR3 is TGCGCCAGCAGAAAGTATAGCGGGGGGGACACAGATACGCAGTATTTT. The entire variable domain, with the rest obtained from reference TRBV5-1 and TRBJ2-3, is as follows: KAGVTQTPRYLIKTRGQQVTLSCSPISGHRSVSWYQQTPGQGLQFLFEYFSETQRNKGNFPGRFSGRQFSNSRSEMNVSTLELGDSALYLCASRKYSGGDTDTQYFGPGTRLTVL.

This clone was detected only a few times. The chain has TRBV7-3 and TRBJ2-7; weak D call: TRBD1 (5 bases). The CDR3 runs 12 residues. With 2 bases removed from V and 11 bases from J, the gap between germline ends came to 13 bases. Germline V gene data show CDR1 as SGHTA and CDR2 as FQGTGA. CDR3 in amino acids: CASSLAAGQKYF. The CDR3 DNA is TGTGCCAGCAGCTTAGCGGCAGGGCAGAAGTACTTC.

The chain uses TRBV3-1 (or the pseudogene TRBV3-2) and TRBJ2-2, with a tentative D call TRBD2 (7 bases). In germline, CDR1 is LGHDT, CDR2 YNNKEL (reference sequence). CDR3 length: 18 amino acids. The V end was cut by 0 bases, the J end by 3 bases, with 17 bases between. CDR3: CASSQDRFTGGHTGELFF. Written as DNA, the CDR3 is TGTGCCAGCAGCCAAGATAGATTTACGGGGGGCCACACCGGGGAGCTGTTTTTT.

V gene TRBV19 combines with J gene TRBJ1-4, with 12 positions matching TRBD1. The CDR3 runs 15 residues. Trimming removed 4 bases from V and 8 bases from J; junction bases left unmatched: 5. Germline-derived CDR1 and CDR2 are LNHDA and SQIVND (reference sequence). CDR3 bases: TGTGCCAGTAGTAGGGACAGGGGGCGCCTCGAAAAACTGTTTTTT. Its protein product is CASSRDRGRLEKLFF.

The chain uses TRBV7-3 and TRBJ2-7; 16 positions agree with TRBD2. Germline V CDR1 and CDR2: SGHTA, FQGTGA. This CDR3 region has 17 residues. With V trimmed by 1 base and J by 4 bases, 4 bases remained unmatched. The CDR3 loop reads CASSLNPGLAGGYEQYF. CDR3 nucleotide sequence: TGTGCCAGCAGCTTAAACCCGGGACTAGCGGGGGGGTACGAGCAGTACTTC.

A word on this clone: The sample contains more than one DNA sequence encoding this CDR3. The rearrangement uses TRBV5-1 and TRBJ1-1; D unclear. CDR3 size: 14 residues. Germline assignment: CDR1 SGHRS and CDR2 YFSETQ. V shed 0 bases and J shed 1 base, with 7 bases lying between them. In DNA form, the CDR3 reads TGCGCCAGCAGCTTGGCGGCGGGGAACACTGAAGCTTTCTTT. Protein product: CASSLAAGNTEAFF.

The genes are TRBV14 and TRBJ2-5; 11 nucleotides align to TRBD2. Germline V lookup: CDR1 SGHDN, CDR2 FVKESK. The CDR3 loop spans 13 amino acids. V was pared by 10 bases and J by 2 bases, with 3 bases of the junction left unmatched. The CDR3 loop is CANLAGGQETQYF. The CDR3 nucleotides are TGTGCCAACTTAGCGGGGGGGCAAGAGACCCAGTACTTC.

The chain employs TRBV7-2 and TRBJ1-2; TRBD1 matches 12 bases. CDR3 size: 17 residues. J was trimmed by 6 bases and V by 4 bases; bases with no gene match: 12. In germline, CDR1 is SGHTA, CDR2 FQGNSA. DNA of the CDR3: TGTGCCAGCAGCTGGGGGACAGGGGGCCCCCGAGTGAATGGCTACACCTTC. It is translated as CASSWGTGGPRVNGYTF.

The rearrangement joins TRBV13 to TRBJ2-7; a possible D gene is TRBD1 (6 bases). The CDR3 loop spans 13 amino acids. V was pared by 5 bases and J by 2 bases, with 10 bases between. Per the germline V gene, CDR1 is PRHDT and CDR2 is FYEKMQ (reference sequence). CDR3: CASSLQGTYEQYF. In DNA, the CDR3 is TGTGCCAGCAGCCTACAGGGTACCTACGAGCAGTACTTC.

This clone was picked up a small number of times. The chain joins TRBV6-5 to TRBJ2-7; TRBD1 matches at 7 bases. This CDR3 comprises 14 residues. Trimming took 2 bases from V and 3 from J; bases not matched to a gene: 4. Germline-derived CDR1 and CDR2 are MNHEY and SVGAGI. In DNA, the CDR3 is TGTGCCAGCAGTTACGACAGGGATGGCTACGAGCAGTACTTC. It codes for CASSYDRDGYEQYF.

The chain has TRBV4-1 and TRBJ2-5; TRBD2 might be the D (6 bases). Trimming removed 8 bases at V and 5 bases at J, with 15 bases between. From germline, CDR1 is MGHRA and CDR2 YSYEKL. This CDR3 contains 13 residues. CDR3 residues: CASARLVGETQYF. The CDR3 DNA sequence: TGCGCCAGCGCAAGACTAGTCGGGGAGACCCAGTACTTC.

The chain couples TRBV18 to TRBJ2-1; 12 positions agree with TRBD2. Germline V gene lookup returns CDR1 KGHSH and CDR2 LQKENI. V trimming: 6 bases; J trimming: 6 bases; junction bases outside the gene matches: 3. CDR3 length equals 14 residues. The CDR3 reads CASSQTSGGNEQFF. CDR3 in DNA: TGTGCCAGCTCCCAGACTAGCGGGGGCAATGAGCAGTTCTTC.

The chain links TRBV3-1 (or the pseudogene TRBV3-2) to TRBJ2-3; 9 bases line up with TRBD1. Germline-derived CDR1 and CDR2 are LGHDT and YNNKEL (reference sequence). The CDR3 is 15 residues long. The J segment lost 1 base and the V segment lost 4 bases, leaving 3 bases of the junction unmatched. The CDR3 loop is CASSRQGVGTDTQYF. CDR3 sequence (DNA): TGTGCCAGCAGCCGACAGGGGGTAGGCACAGATACGCAGTATTTT.

V usage is TRBV7-9 and J usage is TRBJ2-5; possible D gene TRBD1, 6 bases. Trimming removed 3 bases at V and 5 bases at J, with 10 bases between. The CDR3 totals 13 residues. Looked up from germline, CDR1 is SEHNR and CDR2 is FQNEAQ (reference sequence). The CDR3 reads CASSLTGGETQYF. The CDR3 bases are TGTGCCAGCAGCTTGACAGGCGGCGAGACCCAGTACTTC.

V is TRBV4-2 and J is TRBJ2-1; no clear D. CDR3 length: 11 amino acids. CDR1 is LGHNA, CDR2 YNFKEQ, per germline. The germline V and J ends were trimmed by 1 base and 8 bases, with 3 bases remaining between them. CDR3 coding DNA: TGTGCCAGCAGCCAAGCCTATGAGCAGTTCTTC. Residues: CASSQAYEQFF.

The gene calls are TRBV7-2 and TRBJ2-3; D gene unclear. V dropped 1 base and J dropped 5 bases, with 10 bases sitting between them. The CDR3 has 14 residues. Germline lookup yields CDR1 SGHTA and CDR2 FQGNSA. CDR3: CASSLGALGDTQYF. In nucleotides, the CDR3 is TGTGCCAGCAGCTTAGGAGCGTTAGGAGATACGCAGTATTTT. The full variable domain, in which reference TRBV7-2 and TRBJ2-3 provide the parts outside the CDR3, is GAGVSQSPSNKVTEKGKDVELRCDPISGHTALYWYRQSLGQGLEFLIYFQGNSAPDKSGLPSDRFSAERTGGSVSTLTIQRTQQEDSAVYLCASSLGALGDTQYFGPGTRLTVL.

This chain uses TRBV19 with TRBJ1-1, with a weak D call TRBD1 (5 bases). The V end lost 4 bases, the J end lost 11 bases, and 14 bases lay between the germline ends. The CDR3 sequence is 12 residues long. The germline gives CDR1 LNHDA, CDR2 SQIVND (reference sequence). CDR3 sequence (DNA): TGTGCCAGTAGTAAGTCCAGGGCCGGTGCTTTCTTT. Translation: CASSKSRAGAFF.